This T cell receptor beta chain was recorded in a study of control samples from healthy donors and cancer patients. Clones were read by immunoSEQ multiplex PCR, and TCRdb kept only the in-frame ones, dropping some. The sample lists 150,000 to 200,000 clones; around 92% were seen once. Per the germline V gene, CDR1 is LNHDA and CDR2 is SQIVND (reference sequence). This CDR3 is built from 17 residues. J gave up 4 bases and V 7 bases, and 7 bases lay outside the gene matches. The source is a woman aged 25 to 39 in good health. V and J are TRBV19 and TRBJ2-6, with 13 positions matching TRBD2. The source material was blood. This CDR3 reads CASTPGLAGSGANVLTF. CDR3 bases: TGTGCCAGTACCCCGGGACTAGCGGGATCGGGGGCCAACGTCCTGACTTTC.